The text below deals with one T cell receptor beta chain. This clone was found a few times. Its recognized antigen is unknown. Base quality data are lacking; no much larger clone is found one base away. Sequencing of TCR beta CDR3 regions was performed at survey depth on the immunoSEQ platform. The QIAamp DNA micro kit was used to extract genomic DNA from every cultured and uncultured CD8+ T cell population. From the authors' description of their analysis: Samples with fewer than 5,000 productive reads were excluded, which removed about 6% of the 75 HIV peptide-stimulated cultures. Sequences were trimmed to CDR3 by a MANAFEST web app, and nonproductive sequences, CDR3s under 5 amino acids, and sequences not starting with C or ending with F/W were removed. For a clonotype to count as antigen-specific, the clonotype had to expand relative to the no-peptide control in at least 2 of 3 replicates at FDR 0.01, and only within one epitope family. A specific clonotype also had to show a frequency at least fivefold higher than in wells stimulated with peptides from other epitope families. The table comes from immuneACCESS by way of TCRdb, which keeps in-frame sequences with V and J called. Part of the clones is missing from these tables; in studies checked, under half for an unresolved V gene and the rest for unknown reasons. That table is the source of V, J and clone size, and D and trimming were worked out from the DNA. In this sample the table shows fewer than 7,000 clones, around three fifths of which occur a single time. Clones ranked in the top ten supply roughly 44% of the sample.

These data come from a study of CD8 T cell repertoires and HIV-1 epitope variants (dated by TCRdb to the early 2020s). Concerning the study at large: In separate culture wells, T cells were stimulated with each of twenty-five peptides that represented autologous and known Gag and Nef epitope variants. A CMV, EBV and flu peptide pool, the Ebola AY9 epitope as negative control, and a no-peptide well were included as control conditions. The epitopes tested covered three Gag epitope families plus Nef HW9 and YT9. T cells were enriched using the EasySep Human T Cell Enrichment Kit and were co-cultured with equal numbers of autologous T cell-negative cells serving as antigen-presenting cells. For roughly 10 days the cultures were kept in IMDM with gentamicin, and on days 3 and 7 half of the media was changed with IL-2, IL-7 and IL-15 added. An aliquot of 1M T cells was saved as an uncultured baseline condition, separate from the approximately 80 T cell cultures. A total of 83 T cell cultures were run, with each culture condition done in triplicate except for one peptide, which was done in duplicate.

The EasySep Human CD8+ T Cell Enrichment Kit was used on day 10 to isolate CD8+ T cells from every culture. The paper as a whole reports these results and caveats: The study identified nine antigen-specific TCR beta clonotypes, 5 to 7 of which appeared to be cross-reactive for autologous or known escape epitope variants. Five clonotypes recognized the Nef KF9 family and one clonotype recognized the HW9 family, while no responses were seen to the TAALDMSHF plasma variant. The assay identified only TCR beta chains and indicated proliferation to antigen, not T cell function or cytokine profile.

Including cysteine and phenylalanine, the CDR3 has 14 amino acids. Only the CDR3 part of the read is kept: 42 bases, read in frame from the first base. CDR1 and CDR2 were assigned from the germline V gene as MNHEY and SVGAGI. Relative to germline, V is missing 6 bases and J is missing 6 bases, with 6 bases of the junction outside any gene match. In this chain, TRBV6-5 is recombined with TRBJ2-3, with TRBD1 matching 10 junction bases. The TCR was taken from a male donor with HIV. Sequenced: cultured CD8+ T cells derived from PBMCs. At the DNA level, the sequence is TGTGCCAGCAGCCCGACAGGGGGCAGGGATACGCAGTATTTT. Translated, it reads CASSPTGGRDTQYF.